The clone carrying this TCR beta chain was counted a few times. Its antigen remains unknown. These data originate in a study of identical twins. Study results and limitations: Cross-sectional statistical analysis, not tracking of the same donors, underpinned the conclusions.

TCRdb passed the 5' RACE reads through MiXCR, listing each CDR3 protein once. The table records about 700,000 distinct CDR3 sequences, roughly 8% of them present only once. This CDR3 is 15 amino acids long. Germline CDR1 LNHDA, CDR2 SQIVND (reference sequence). V was pared by 3 bases and J by 5 bases, with 16 bases between. The same data also contributed to another study, on yellow fever vaccine responses in identical twins.

The clonotype comes from a woman under 30 in good health. The sample taken for sequencing was PBMCs. The J gene is TRBJ2-5, the V gene TRBV19; D not certain. The CDR3 sequence: CASSIGSSRLETQYF. Here the CDR3 DNA reads TGTGCCAGTAGTATCGGATCTTCTCGTCTCGAGACCCAGTACTTC.